Sequencing of this T cell receptor (beta chain) was carried out in a study of blood T cell repertoires in COVID-19. Study as a whole: Sites across the United States, Italy and Spain contributed samples from acute and convalescent COVID-19. Sources were T cells, B-cell-depleted T cells, or PBMCs; the material itself was cDNA or gDNA.

Under the authors' procedure: The authors estimated nucleated cell counts from reference gene primer amplification. Clones were sequenced by immunoSEQ multiplex PCR, and TCRdb holds only the in-frame ones, with some missing. For V, J and clone size, that table is used; D and trimming come from the DNA. Counted here are roughly 150,000 clones, 75% to 85% occurring once; the ten biggest clones make up roughly 2.9%. The germline V and J ends were trimmed by 6 bases and 7 bases, with 13 bases remaining between them. This CDR3 is 14 amino acids long. Germline CDR1 reads KGHSH; CDR2 reads LQKENI. The clonotype originates from a man over 45 with acute or convalescent COVID-19. Sequences were obtained from peripheral blood. The chain joins TRBV18 to TRBJ1-6, with D hard to call. The CDR3 reads CASSTVRENSPLHF. CDR3 bases: TGTGCCAGCTCCACCGTGCGGGAGAATTCACCCCTCCACTTT.